This T cell receptor (beta chain) stems from a study of control samples from healthy donors and cancer patients. Profiling relied on immunoSEQ multiplex PCR, and the TCRdb table lists in-frame clones only, not all of them. The top ten hold 2% to 2.5% of the sample, which has about 150,000 clones, more than 90% seen once. V lost 1 base and J lost 1, with 13 bases in between. The CDR3 is made up of 16 amino acids. Germline V gene data show CDR1 as SGHVS and CDR2 as FQNEAQ. This chain uses TRBV7-8 with TRBJ1-1; D ambiguous. This TCR derives from a woman in her thirties or forties in good health. Sequenced sample: blood. CDR3 bases: TGTGCCAGCAGCTTAGTAGGTGGCCTTGAGAACACTGAAGCTTTCTTT. As protein: CASSLVGGLENTEAFF.